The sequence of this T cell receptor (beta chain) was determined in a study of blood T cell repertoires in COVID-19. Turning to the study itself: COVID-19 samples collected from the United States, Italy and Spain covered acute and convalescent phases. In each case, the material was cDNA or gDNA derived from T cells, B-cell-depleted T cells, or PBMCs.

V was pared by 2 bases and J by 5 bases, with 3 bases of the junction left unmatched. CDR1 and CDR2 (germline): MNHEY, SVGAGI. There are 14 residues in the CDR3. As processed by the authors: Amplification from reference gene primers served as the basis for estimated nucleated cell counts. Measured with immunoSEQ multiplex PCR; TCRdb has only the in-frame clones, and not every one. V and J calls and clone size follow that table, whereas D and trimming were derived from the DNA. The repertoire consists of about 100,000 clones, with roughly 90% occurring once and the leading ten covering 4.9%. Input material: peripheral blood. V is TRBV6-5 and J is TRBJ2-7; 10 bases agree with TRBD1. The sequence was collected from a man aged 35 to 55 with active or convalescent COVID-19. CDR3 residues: CASSYRDRGHEQYF. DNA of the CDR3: TGTGCCAGCAGTTACCGGGACAGGGGCCACGAGCAGTACTTC.